A single sample is the source of the 14 T cell receptor beta chains below, sequenced in a study of blood T cell repertoires in COVID-19. The data were produced by immunoSEQ multiplex PCR, yet TCRdb's version contains in-frame clones alone and is incomplete. The sample holds approximately 210,000 clones, 85% seen once. The sample consisted of peripheral blood. The receptor set was obtained from a man in his 60s with COVID-19, enrolled during active disease.

The count of this clone is one. The gene calls are TRBV6-5 and TRBJ2-7, with D perhaps TRBD1 (7 bases). The CDR3 length is 15 residues. Germline loops: CDR1 MNHEY, CDR2 SVGAGI. With 6 bases removed from V and 4 bases from J, the gap between germline ends came to 19 bases. DNA for the CDR3: TGTGCCAGCAGCCCCCCCAGGGGGAGCGGGTACGAGCAGTACTTC. Amino acids: CASSPPRGSGYEQYF.

In DNA form, the CDR3 reads TGTGCCAGCAGTTGGGACAGGGACACTGAAGCTTTCTTT. Translating gives CASSWDRDTEAFF. The J gene is TRBJ1-1, the V gene TRBV6-5; 9 bases align to TRBD1. Germline V CDR1 and CDR2: MNHEY, SVGAGI. The V gene end was trimmed by 4 bases and the J gene end by 3 bases; junction bases not matched to a gene: 0. The CDR3 is 13 amino acids.

The rearrangement joins TRBV5-1 to TRBJ1-2, with D possibly TRBD1 on 5 matching bases. The germline gives CDR1 SGHRS, CDR2 YFSETQ. The CDR3 has 13 residues. V lost 0 bases and J lost 8, with 11 bases in between. The CDR3 protein is CASSLGGSGGYTF. CDR3 nucleotides: TGCGCCAGCAGCTTGGGGGGCTCCGGCGGCTACACCTTC.

V is TRBV28 and J is TRBJ2-1; maybe TRBD2 (5 bases). This CDR3 contains 16 residues. Trimming took 5 bases from V and 4 from J, leaving 18 bases between them. Germline-derived CDR1 and CDR2 are MDHEN and SYDVKM. The CDR3 coding sequence is TGTGCCAGCAGTCCCACCGGACTGCGTGTTTACAATGAGCAGTTCTTC. It yields the protein CASSPTGLRVYNEQFF. The full variable domain, its missing parts supplied by reference TRBV28 and TRBJ2-1, is DVKVTQSSRYLVKRTGEKVFLECVQDMDHENMFWYRQDPGLGLRLIYFSYDVKMKEKGDIPEGYSVSREKKERFSLILESASTNQTSMYLCASSPTGLRVYNEQFFGPGTRLTVL.

This chain connects TRBV27 to TRBJ1-1; 8 nucleotides agree with TRBD1. CDR1 is MNHEY and CDR2 is SMNVEV in the germline V gene (reference sequence). The CDR3 consists of 14 residues. With 4 bases clipped from V and 1 base from J, the junction kept 2 bases outside the gene matches. In nucleotides, the CDR3 is TGTGCCAGCAGTTCGACAGGGGCGAACACTGAAGCTTTCTTT. This gives the protein CASSSTGANTEAFF.

The J gene is TRBJ1-1, the V gene TRBV6-5; D call uncertain. CDR1 is MNHEY and CDR2 is SVGAGI in the germline V gene. This CDR3 spans 13 amino acids. The V gene lost 2 bases and the J gene lost 4 bases, with 8 bases spanning the gap. As DNA, the CDR3 is TGTGCCAGCAGTTACGGAACAGCCACTGAAGCTTTCTTT. Translation: CASSYGTATEAFF.

The chain links TRBV9 to TRBJ1-1; tentatively, D is TRBD1 (5 bases). Trimming removed 1 base from V and 5 bases from J, with 12 bases in between. The CDR3 extends over 14 amino acids. Germline V gives CDR1 SGDLS, CDR2 YYNGEE. DNA of the CDR3: TGTGCCAGCAGCGTAAATAGGGAGGGGACTGAAGCTTTCTTT. Its protein product is CASSVNREGTEAFF.

J is TRBJ2-4 and V is TRBV28; TRBD1 might be the D (6 bases). Germline-derived CDR1 and CDR2 are MDHEN and SYDVKM. V lost 9 bases, J lost 4 bases, and 13 bases lay in between. The CDR3 contains 13 residues. The CDR3 spells CASSDRSKNIQYF. The CDR3 nucleotides read TGTGCCAGTTCAGACAGGTCTAAAAACATTCAGTACTTC.

Here the CDR3 reads CASSFGQPNEQFF. The CDR3, as DNA: TGTGCCAGCAGTTTTGGACAACCCAATGAGCAGTTCTTC. V and J are TRBV12-3 or TRBV12-4 and TRBJ2-1; the D gene is possibly TRBD1 (5 bases). This CDR3 contains 13 residues. The ends were cut back, 3 bases at V and 6 bases at J, with 9 bases in the middle.

This clone has only one observation. The V and J genes are TRBV2 and TRBJ1-1; the D is unclear. The CDR3 contains 13 residues. V lost 1 base to trimming and J lost 4 bases, with 7 bases between them. Germline V gene sequence: CDR1 SNHLY, CDR2 FYNNEI. As DNA, the CDR3 is TGTGCCAGCAGTGAAGACCGGAGCACTGAAGCTTTCTTT. Its protein is CASSEDRSTEAFF.

This sequence joins TRBV7-9 and TRBJ1-1, with D possibly TRBD1 on 6 matching bases. V was trimmed by 5 bases and J by 4 bases, leaving 17 bases between them. The germline V gene has CDR1 SEHNR and CDR2 FQNEAQ (reference sequence). The CDR3 has 15 residues. The DNA of the CDR3 is TGTGCCAGCAGCCAGAGGACAGCCTTCGGCACTGAAGCTTTCTTT. Encoded protein: CASSQRTAFGTEAFF.

This clone was recorded once. V gene TRBV5-1 combines with J gene TRBJ1-2; TRBD1 matches 7 bases. The CDR3 spans 13 residues. After removal of 8 bases from V and 8 bases from J, the junction contained 12 bases not matched to a gene. CDR1 SGHRS and CDR2 YFSETQ come from the germline V gene. CDR3 loop: CASNDRVGYGYTF. DNA of the CDR3: TGCGCCAGTAATGACAGGGTCGGCTACGGCTACACCTTC.

This chain uses TRBV29-1 with TRBJ2-1; 7 bases map to TRBD2. This CDR3 region has 13 residues. The ends lost 4 bases at V and 6 bases at J; junction bases unmatched: 6. CDR1 SQVTM and CDR2 ANQGSEA come from the germline V gene. DNA for the CDR3: TGCAGCGTTGTTGGACTAGGAACCAATGAGCAGTTCTTC. Protein sequence: CSVVGLGTNEQFF.

A few counts support this clone. The sample has other DNA sequences that encode this CDR3 too. The chain carries TRBV7-2 and TRBJ2-7; 8 bases agree with TRBD1. The length of the CDR3 is 15 residues. The germline CDR1 and CDR2 sequences are SGHTA and FQGNSA. With 2 bases clipped from V and 1 base from J, the junction kept 4 bases outside the gene matches. CDR3 DNA: TGTGCCAGCAGCTTAAGTCAGGGGGCATCCTACGAGCAGTACTTC. Its protein is CASSLSQGASYEQYF.